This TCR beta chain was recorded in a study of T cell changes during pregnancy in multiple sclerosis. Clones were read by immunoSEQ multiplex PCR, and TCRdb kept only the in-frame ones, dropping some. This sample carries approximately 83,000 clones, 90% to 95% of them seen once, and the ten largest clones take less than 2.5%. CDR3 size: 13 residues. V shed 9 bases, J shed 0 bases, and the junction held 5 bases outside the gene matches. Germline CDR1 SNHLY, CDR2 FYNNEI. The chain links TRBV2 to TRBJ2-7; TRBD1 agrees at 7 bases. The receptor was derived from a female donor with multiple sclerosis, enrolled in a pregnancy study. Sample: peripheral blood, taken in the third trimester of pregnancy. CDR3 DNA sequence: TGTGCCAGAGGACAGGCAAACTCCTACGAGCAGTACTTC. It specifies CARGQANSYEQYF.